This TCR beta chain stems from a study of CD8 T cells in Susac syndrome. After extraction with the RNeasy kit, 0.5 to 1 ug of the RNA was reverse transcribed using random hexamers. From the immunoSEQ multiplex PCR reads, TCRdb called clonotypes with MiXCR, one entry per CDR3 protein. Among roughly 220,000 distinct CDR3 sequences listed, approximately 94% were seen once. Germline V CDR1 and CDR2: SGHTA, FQGNSA. V lost 0 bases and J 6 bases, leaving 6 bases between the germline ends. This CDR3 region has 13 residues. TCR beta was sequenced from blood CD8+ and CD4+ T cells. TEMRA cells underwent FACS enrichment and CD8+ and CD4+ T cells underwent negative isolation.

Sequenced material: CD4+ T cells from PBMCs. V gene TRBV7-2 combines with J gene TRBJ2-1; D call uncertain. The sequence was collected from a human donor with Susac syndrome. CDR3 residues: CASSLARPNEQFF. In nucleotides, the CDR3 is TGTGCCAGCAGCTTAGCGCGTCCCAATGAGCAGTTCTTC.